One sample yielded the 17 T cell receptor beta chains listed below, sequenced in a study of CD8 T cells in Susac syndrome. RNA, at about 0.45 to 1 ug, was reverse transcribed with random hexamers. TCRdb used MiXCR to reprocess the immunoSEQ multiplex PCR reads, holding one entry per CDR3 protein. The table has roughly 100,000 distinct CDR3 sequences, approximately 93% seen once. Sequenced input: CD8+ T cells from PBMCs. Receptors were obtained from a human donor with Susac syndrome.

The chain's CDR3 is CASSTYEQYF. CDR3 sequence (DNA): TGCGCCAGCAGCACCTACGAGCAGTACTTC. V and J are TRBV5-1 and TRBJ2-7, with D unresolved. This CDR3 has 10 amino acids. The germline V and J ends were trimmed by 4 bases and 2 bases, with 1 base remaining between them. CDR1 is SGHRS, CDR2 YFSETQ, per germline.

The chain combines TRBV5-1 with TRBJ1-6; weak D call: TRBD1 (5 bases). This CDR3 has 17 amino acids. Trimming removed 0 bases from V and 4 bases from J, with 14 bases in between. Per the germline V gene, CDR1 is SGHRS and CDR2 is YFSETQ. The CDR3 sequence: CASSLAEGPAYNSPLHF. In DNA, the CDR3 is TGCGCCAGCAGCTTGGCCGAGGGGCCCGCTTATAATTCACCCCTCCACTTT.

J is TRBJ1-6 and V is TRBV12-5; no clear D gene. Germline loops: CDR1 LGHNT, CDR2 FRNRAP. This CDR3 comprises 13 residues. The V and J ends lost 7 bases and 8 bases respectively, with 12 bases between them. The CDR3 region has the DNA TGTGCTAGTGCCGGGCCCCATGATTCACCCCTCCACTTT. This translates into CASAGPHDSPLHF. Based on the CDR3 plus reference TRBV12-5 and TRBJ1-6, the full variable domain is DARVTQTPRHKVTEMGQEVTMRCQPILGHNTVFWYRQTMMQGLELLAYFRNRAPLDDSGMPKDRFSAEMPDATLATLKIQPSEPRDSAVYFCASAGPHDSPLHFGNGTRLTVT.

This clonotype was seen once. The V and J genes are TRBV25-1 and TRBJ2-7; D unclear. Germline CDR1 reads MGHDK; CDR2 reads SYGVNS. V gave up 10 bases and J gave up 7 bases, with 11 bases separating them. The CDR3 is 10 residues long. CDR3: CATRYGEQYF. In DNA form, the CDR3 reads TGTGCCACTAGATACGGGGAGCAGTACTTC.

CDR3 DNA sequence: TGTGCCAGCAGCCAACCGGGAGAAGTCATTCAGTACTTC. Translating gives CASSQPGEVIQYF. This chain links TRBV12-3 or TRBV12-4 with TRBJ2-4; tentatively, D is TRBD2 (6 bases). CDR3 length: 13 residues. V was shortened by 6 bases and J by 9 bases, with 15 bases between the two germline ends.

The chain combines TRBV27 with TRBJ2-1; D may match TRBD1 or TRBD2 (5 bases each). V gave up 0 bases and J gave up 6 bases, with 9 bases separating them. The germline V gene encodes CDR1 MNHEY and CDR2 SMNVEV (reference sequence). This CDR3 is built from 14 residues. CDR3 region: CASSLSGTLNEQFF. In DNA, the CDR3 is TGTGCCAGCAGTTTATCCGGGACCCTCAATGAGCAGTTCTTC.

The chain links TRBV7-8 to TRBJ1-1; 8 bases fit TRBD1. Germline V gene lookup returns CDR1 SGHVS and CDR2 FQNEAQ. V lost 7 bases and J lost 4; bases outside the gene matches: 14. This CDR3 has 16 amino acids. The CDR3 here is CASIPWPEDRATEAFF. The CDR3 bases are TGTGCCAGCATCCCTTGGCCGGAGGACAGGGCCACTGAAGCTTTCTTT.

The chain employs TRBV13 and TRBJ2-7; D call uncertain. The CDR3 extends over 13 amino acids. The V end lost 7 bases, the J end lost 0 bases, and 10 bases lay between the germline ends. The germline CDR1 and CDR2 sequences are PRHDT and FYEKMQ (reference sequence). The chain's CDR3 is CASKEHNSYEQYF. In nucleotides, the CDR3 is TGTGCCAGCAAGGAGCATAACTCCTACGAGCAGTACTTC. The whole variable domain, remainder taken from reference TRBV13 and TRBJ2-7, is AAGVIQSPRHLIKEKRETATLKCYPIPRHDTVYWYQQGPGQDPQFLISFYEKMQSDKGSIPDRFSAQQFSDYHSELNMSSLELGDSALYFCASKEHNSYEQYFGPGTRLTVT.

The rearrangement uses TRBV5-1 and TRBJ2-7; D is possibly TRBD2 (6 bases). The germline V gene encodes CDR1 SGHRS and CDR2 YFSETQ. This CDR3 comprises 15 residues. V shed 0 bases and J shed 4 bases, with 14 bases lying between them. CDR3 in DNA: TGCGCCAGCAGCTTGGCCGGGGGAGAAGGATACGAGCAGTACTTC. This gives the protein CASSLAGGEGYEQYF.

The chain is built from TRBV27 and TRBJ2-1, with 10 bases lining up with TRBD1. This CDR3 is 15 amino acids long. The V segment lost 7 bases and the J segment 4 bases; nucleotides outside the gene matches: 7. CDR1 and CDR2 (germline): MNHEY, SMNVEV (reference sequence). CDR3 sequence: CASTRKDRGYNEQFF. The CDR3 DNA sequence: TGTGCCAGCACAAGGAAGGACAGGGGGTACAATGAGCAGTTCTTC.

The chain uses TRBV9 and TRBJ2-5; D not resolved. V lost 5 bases and J lost 0, with 8 bases in between. The CDR3 covers 13 residues. Germline CDR1 SGDLS, CDR2 YYNGEE. CDR3 loop: CASSDPNQETQYF. For the CDR3, the DNA is TGTGCCAGCAGTGACCCGAACCAAGAGACCCAGTACTTC.

V gene TRBV9 combines with J gene TRBJ2-1; D not certain. This CDR3 region has 16 residues. Trimming stripped 0 bases from V and 1 base from J, with 11 bases between. Germline-derived CDR1 and CDR2 are SGDLS and YYNGEE. As DNA, the CDR3 is TGTGCCAGCAGCGTAGTCTCGCGTGGATCCTACAATGAGCAGTTCTTC. As protein: CASSVVSRGSYNEQFF. Complete variable domain (other parts from reference TRBV9 and TRBJ2-1): DSGVTQTPKHLITATGQRVTLRCSPRSGDLSVYWYQQSLDQGLQFLIQYYNGEERAKGNILERFSAQQFPDLHSELNLSSLELGDSALYFCASSVVSRGSYNEQFFGPGTRLTVL.

This chain uses TRBV7-9 with TRBJ2-7; perhaps TRBD2 as D (5 bases). In germline, CDR1 is SEHNR, CDR2 FQNEAQ (reference sequence). This CDR3 contains 16 residues. The V and J ends lost 1 base and 1 base respectively, with 14 bases between them. The CDR3 DNA is TGTGCCAGCAGCTTAGGGTACCAGCGGAGATCCTACGAGCAGTACTTC. This encodes CASSLGYQRRSYEQYF.

V and J are TRBV2 and TRBJ2-7; D might be TRBD1 (6 bases). CDR1 is SNHLY, CDR2 FYNNEI, per germline. This CDR3 comprises 13 residues. Trimming took 4 bases from V and 5 from J, leaving 12 bases between them. In DNA, the CDR3 is TGTGCCAGCAGTGTCCGCAGGGGAGACGAGCAGTACTTC. This gives the protein CASSVRRGDEQYF.

The chain combines TRBV3-1 with TRBJ2-1; D may be TRBD1 or TRBD2 (6 bases each). Germline CDR1 and CDR2: LGHDT and YNNKEL (reference sequence). V gave up 4 bases and J gave up 8 bases, with 15 bases separating them. This CDR3 contains 14 residues. The CDR3 protein is CASSPYWGADEQFF. The CDR3 nucleotides are TGTGCCAGCAGCCCTTATTGGGGGGCCGATGAGCAGTTCTTC.

The chain joins TRBV29-1 to TRBJ2-7; D uncertain. This CDR3 spans 15 amino acids. Germline V gives CDR1 SQVTM, CDR2 ANQGSEA. V lost 1 base, J lost 4 bases, and 17 bases lay in between. In DNA form, the CDR3 reads TGCAGCGTTGAAGTCCAGTCCACATCAAGTTACGAGCAGTACTTC. Translating gives CSVEVQSTSSYEQYF.

The V and J genes are TRBV7-2 and TRBJ2-5; 8 positions match TRBD2. With V trimmed by 4 bases and J by 8 bases, 18 bases remained unmatched. The CDR3 contains 17 residues. Per the germline V gene, CDR1 is SGHTA and CDR2 is FQGNSA. This CDR3 is CASSYGASLAERGTQYF. The CDR3 nucleotides read TGTGCCAGCAGCTATGGGGCCTCACTAGCGGAGAGGGGTACCCAGTACTTC.